This TCR beta chain is from a study of cytomegalovirus exposure and HLA in healthy donors. The study's findings and limits: The classifier, whose performance was assessed in both the original and validation cohorts, reportedly diagnosed cytomegalovirus status with high specificity and sensitivity.

This clone was seen a few times. As yet, its antigen is unknown. The primer mix had 60 Vbeta and 13 Jbeta primers. Produced via immunoSEQ multiplex PCR; TCRdb's table is partial and in-frame only. Seen here are 120,000 or so clones, roughly four fifths observed once, and the top ten hold about 10%. This CDR3 has 16 residues. The germline V and J ends were trimmed by 4 bases and 5 bases, with 18 bases remaining between them. The germline V gene has CDR1 SGHTA and CDR2 FQGNSA. The genes are TRBV7-2 and TRBJ1-5, with D possibly matching TRBD1 (6 bases). The origin of this receptor is a male donor in good health and CMV-seropositive. Sequenced sample: PBMCs. The CDR3 region has the DNA TGTGCCAGCAGCTGGTCAATGGGGGCGCAGGATCAGCCCCAGCATTTT. Its translation: CASSWSMGAQDQPQHF.